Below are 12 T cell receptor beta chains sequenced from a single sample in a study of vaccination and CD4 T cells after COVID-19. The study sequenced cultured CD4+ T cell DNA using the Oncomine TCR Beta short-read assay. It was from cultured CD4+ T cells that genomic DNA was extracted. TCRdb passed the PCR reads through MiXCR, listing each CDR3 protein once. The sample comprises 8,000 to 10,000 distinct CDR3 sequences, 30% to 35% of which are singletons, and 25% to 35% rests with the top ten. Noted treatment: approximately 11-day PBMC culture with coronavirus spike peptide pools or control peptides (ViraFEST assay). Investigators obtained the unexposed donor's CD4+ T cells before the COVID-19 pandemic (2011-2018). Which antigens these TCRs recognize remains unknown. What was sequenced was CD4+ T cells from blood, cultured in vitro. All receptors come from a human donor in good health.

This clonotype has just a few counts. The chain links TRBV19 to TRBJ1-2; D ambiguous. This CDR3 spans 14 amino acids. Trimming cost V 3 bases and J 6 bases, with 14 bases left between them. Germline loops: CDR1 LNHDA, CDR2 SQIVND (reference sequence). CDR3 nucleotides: TGTGCCAGTAGTATCGTTCCCAACTACCATGGCTACACCTTC. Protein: CASSIVPNYHGYTF.

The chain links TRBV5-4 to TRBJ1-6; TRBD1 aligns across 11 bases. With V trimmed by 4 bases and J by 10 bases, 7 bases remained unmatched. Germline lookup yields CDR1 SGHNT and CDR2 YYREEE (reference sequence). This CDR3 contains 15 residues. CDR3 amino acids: CASSVMDRGQSPLHF. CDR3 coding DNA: TGTGCCAGCAGCGTGATGGACAGGGGGCAATCACCCCTCCACTTT.

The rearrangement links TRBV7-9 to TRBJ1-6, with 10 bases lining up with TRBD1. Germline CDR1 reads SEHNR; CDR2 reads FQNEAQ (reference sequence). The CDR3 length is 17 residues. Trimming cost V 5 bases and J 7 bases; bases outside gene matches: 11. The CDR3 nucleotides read TGTGCCAGCAGCCCACCCCTTAGGGACAGGGGAAATTCACCCCTCCACTTT. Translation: CASSPPLRDRGNSPLHF.

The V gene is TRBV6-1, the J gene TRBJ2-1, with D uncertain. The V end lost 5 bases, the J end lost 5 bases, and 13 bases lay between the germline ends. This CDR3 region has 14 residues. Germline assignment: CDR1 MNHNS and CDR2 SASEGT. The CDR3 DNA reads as TGTGCCAGCAGTACCCCTTCGTCTAACAATGAGCAGTTCTTC. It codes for CASSTPSSNNEQFF.

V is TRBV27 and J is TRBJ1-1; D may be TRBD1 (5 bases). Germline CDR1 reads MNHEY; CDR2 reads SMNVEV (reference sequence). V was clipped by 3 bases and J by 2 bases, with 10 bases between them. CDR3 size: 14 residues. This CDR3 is CASSLSTVNTEAFF. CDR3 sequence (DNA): TGTGCCAGCAGTTTGTCGACAGTCAACACTGAAGCTTTCTTT.

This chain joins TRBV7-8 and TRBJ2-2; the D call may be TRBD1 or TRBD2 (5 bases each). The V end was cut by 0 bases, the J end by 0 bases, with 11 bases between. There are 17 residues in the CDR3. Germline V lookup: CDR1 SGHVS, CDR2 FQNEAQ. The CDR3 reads CASSLARGVSNTGELFF. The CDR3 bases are TGTGCCAGCAGCTTAGCTAGAGGGGTATCGAACACCGGGGAGCTGTTTTTT.

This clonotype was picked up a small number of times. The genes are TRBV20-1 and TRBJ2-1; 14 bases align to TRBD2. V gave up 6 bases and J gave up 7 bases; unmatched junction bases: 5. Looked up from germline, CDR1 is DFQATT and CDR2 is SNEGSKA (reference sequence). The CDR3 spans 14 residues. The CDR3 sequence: CSAPGLAGANEQFF. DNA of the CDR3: TGCAGTGCCCCGGGACTAGCGGGAGCAAATGAGCAGTTCTTC.

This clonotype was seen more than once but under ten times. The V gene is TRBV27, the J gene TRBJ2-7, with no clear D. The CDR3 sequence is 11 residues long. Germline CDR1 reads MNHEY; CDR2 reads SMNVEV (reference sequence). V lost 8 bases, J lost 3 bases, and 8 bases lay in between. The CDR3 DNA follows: TGTGCCAGCGCCAGAGGCTACGAGCAGTACTTC. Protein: CASARGYEQYF.

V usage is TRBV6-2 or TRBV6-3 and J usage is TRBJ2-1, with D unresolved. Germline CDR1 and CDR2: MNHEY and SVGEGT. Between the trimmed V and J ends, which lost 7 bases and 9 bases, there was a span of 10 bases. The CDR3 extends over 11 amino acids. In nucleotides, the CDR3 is TGTGCCAGCACCGCCTGGGGTGAGCAGTTCTTC. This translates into CASTAWGEQFF.

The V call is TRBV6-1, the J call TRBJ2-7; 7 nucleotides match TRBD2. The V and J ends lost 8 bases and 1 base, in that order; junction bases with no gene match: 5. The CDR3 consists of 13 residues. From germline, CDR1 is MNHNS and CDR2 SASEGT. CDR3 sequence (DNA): TGTGCCAGCGGGAGGGACGTATCCTACGAGCAGTACTTC. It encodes CASGRDVSYEQYF.

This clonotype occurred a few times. CDR3 coding DNA: TGTGCCAGCAGTGAAGACACCGGGGAGCTGTTTTTT. It yields the protein CASSEDTGELFF. This chain joins TRBV25-1 and TRBJ2-2; D remains unclear. Germline V gene data show CDR1 as MGHDK and CDR2 as SYGVNS. The V gene lost 2 bases and the J gene lost 3 bases, with 1 base spanning the gap. This CDR3 is built from 12 residues.

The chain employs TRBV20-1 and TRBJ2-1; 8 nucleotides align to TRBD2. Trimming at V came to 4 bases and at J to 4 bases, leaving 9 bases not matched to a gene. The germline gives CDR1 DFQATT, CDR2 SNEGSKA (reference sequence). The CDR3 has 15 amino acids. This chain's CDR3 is CSAIPGTRTYNEQFF. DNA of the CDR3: TGCAGTGCTATACCCGGGACTAGGACTTACAATGAGCAGTTCTTC.